Each of the 24 T cell receptor beta chains below was sequenced from the same sample in a study of blood T cell repertoires in COVID-19. This table comes from immunoSEQ multiplex PCR, and its TCRdb copy is limited to in-frame clones, with some not included. This sample has about 36,000 clones, with about 80% found just once. Specimen: peripheral blood. Receptors were obtained from a man between 60 and 75 years old with active COVID-19.

CDR3 nucleotide sequence: TGTGCCAGCAGCCGGACAGGGCAGGACTACGAGCAGTACTTC. Residues: CASSRTGQDYEQYF. V and J are TRBV5-4 and TRBJ2-7; TRBD1 aligns across 8 bases. Germline CDR1 reads SGHNT; CDR2 reads YYREEE (reference sequence). Germline trimming cut 4 bases from V and 3 bases from J; bases unmatched to any gene: 6. This CDR3 contains 14 residues.

This clone was seen a single time. The chain combines TRBV18 with TRBJ2-4; 10 bases line up with TRBD1. Germline-derived CDR1 and CDR2 are KGHSH and LQKENI. Trimming took 2 bases from V and 1 from J; bases not matched to a gene: 5. This CDR3 spans 17 amino acids. The CDR3, as DNA: TGTGCCAGCTCACCAGGGACAGGGGACCCGGCCAAAAACATTCAGTACTTC. It specifies CASSPGTGDPAKNIQYF.

V and J are TRBV30 and TRBJ1-1; a weak D match, TRBD1 (6 bases). The V end lost 2 bases, the J end lost 1 base, and 8 bases lay between the germline ends. The germline V gene has CDR1 GTSNPN and CDR2 SVGIG (reference sequence). The CDR3 length is 13 residues. The CDR3 here is CAWSLQGNTEAFF. The CDR3 bases are TGTGCCTGGAGTCTACAGGGGAACACTGAAGCTTTCTTT.

The V and J genes are TRBV7-2 and TRBJ2-2, with 8 bases matching TRBD2. The CDR3 has 14 residues. J lost 6 bases, V lost 5 bases, and 5 bases had no gene match. Germline CDR1 SGHTA, CDR2 FQGNSA. CDR3 sequence reads: CASSPSGGPGELFF. In DNA, the CDR3 is TGTGCCAGCAGCCCAAGCGGGGGTCCCGGGGAGCTGTTTTTT.

This chain joins TRBV2 and TRBJ1-1; D is unclear. V was pared by 2 bases and J by 6 bases, with 13 bases between. Germline-derived CDR1 and CDR2 are SNHLY and FYNNEI. This CDR3 has 14 residues. Here the CDR3 reads CASSEMNRGAEAFF. CDR3 nucleotide sequence: TGTGCCAGCAGTGAAATGAATCGGGGAGCTGAAGCTTTCTTT.

This clone was counted a few times. This chain joins TRBV6-1 and TRBJ1-2; a weak D match, TRBD1 (5 bases). Germline V lookup: CDR1 MNHNS, CDR2 SASEGT. Trimming removed 4 bases from V and 2 bases from J, with 20 bases in between. The CDR3 is made up of 17 amino acids. CDR3 nucleotide sequence: TGTGCCAGCAGTGGGCCGTGGGGGAGGGCAACCAACTATGGCTACACCTTC. Translating gives CASSGPWGRATNYGYTF.

The genes are TRBV6-5 and TRBJ1-6, with 11 bases identical to TRBD1. Germline values: CDR1 MNHEY, CDR2 SVGAGI. Trimming at V came to 6 bases and at J to 10 bases, leaving 5 bases not matched to a gene. The CDR3 consists of 14 residues. CDR3 protein: CASRTGTGGSPLHF. The CDR3 nucleotides are TGTGCCAGCAGAACCGGGACAGGGGGATCACCCCTCCACTTT.

The rearrangement uses TRBV11-2 and TRBJ2-2; 11 bases are a match to TRBD2. The CDR3 runs to 15 residues. In germline, CDR1 is SGHAT, CDR2 FQNNGV. The J segment lost 7 bases and the V segment lost 5 bases, leaving 6 bases of the junction unmatched. CDR3 region: CASSVSGGANGELFF. The CDR3 DNA reads as TGTGCCAGCAGCGTTAGCGGGGGGGCGAACGGGGAGCTGTTTTTT.

The chain carries TRBV15 and TRBJ1-1; 8 nucleotides line up with TRBD1. The V segment lost 5 bases and the J segment 1 base; nucleotides outside the gene matches: 3. This CDR3 spans 14 amino acids. Germline-derived CDR1 and CDR2 are LNHNV and YYDKDF (reference sequence). CDR3 amino acids: CATSGGTGNTEAFF. CDR3 nucleotides: TGTGCCACCAGCGGGGGGACAGGGAACACTGAAGCTTTCTTT.

This chain joins TRBV4-1 and TRBJ1-5; D call uncertain. The CDR3 is made up of 13 amino acids. The ends were cut back, 4 bases at V and 8 bases at J, with 12 bases in the middle. Looked up from germline, CDR1 is MGHRA and CDR2 is YSYEKL. CDR3 sequence (DNA): TGCGCCAGCAGCCTTCGCTGGAGGGAGCCCCAGCATTTT. Amino acid sequence: CASSLRWREPQHF.

J is TRBJ1-5 and V is TRBV4-1; D is ambiguous. CDR1 is MGHRA, CDR2 YSYEKL, per germline. The CDR3 extends over 18 amino acids. Trimming left V 0 bases short and J 0 bases short, with 15 bases between. CDR3 sequence: CASSQDTRMGHSNQPQHF. CDR3 bases: TGCGCCAGCAGCCAAGATACCAGGATGGGTCATAGCAATCAGCCCCAGCATTTT.

This chain connects TRBV6-2 or TRBV6-3 to TRBJ2-5; TRBD2 is a possible D gene (5 bases). The CDR3 length is 12 residues. Germline V lookup: CDR1 MNHEY, CDR2 SVGEGT. Trimming left V 0 bases short and J 7 bases short, with 6 bases between. This chain's CDR3 is CASSYSRGTQYF. DNA for the CDR3: TGTGCCAGCAGTTACTCTCGGGGGACCCAGTACTTC.

This chain connects TRBV5-4 to TRBJ1-3, with D hard to call. Germline CDR1 reads SGHNT; CDR2 reads YYREEE (reference sequence). The CDR3 consists of 15 residues. Trimming left V 0 bases short and J 6 bases short, with 13 bases between. The CDR3, as DNA: TGTGCCAGCAGCTTGGGGGCAGGTCCTGAAAACACCATATATTTT. Protein: CASSLGAGPENTIYF.

This clone was found once. This sequence joins TRBV7-6 and TRBJ1-2; D is unclear. V gave up 4 bases and J gave up 4 bases, with 19 bases separating them. Germline CDR1 SGHVS, CDR2 FNYEAQ. This CDR3 contains 16 residues. CDR3 in DNA: TGTGCCAGCAGCTCCGAACCCTCGGGTTTCGTCTATGGCTACACCTTC. This sequence encodes CASSSEPSGFVYGYTF.

This chain links TRBV6-1 with TRBJ1-5; D may be TRBD1 (5 bases). The CDR3 has 18 amino acids. Germline CDR1 and CDR2: MNHNS and SASEGT. The V gene lost 1 base and the J gene lost 5 bases, with 21 bases spanning the gap. DNA for the CDR3: TGTGCCAGCAGTGAAGGAAGGCTGAGAGGCCGGGGGGATCAGCCCCAGCATTTT. Protein: CASSEGRLRGRGDQPQHF.

The chain uses TRBV12-3 or TRBV12-4 and TRBJ1-1; 8 nucleotides line up with TRBD1. Trimming took 7 bases from V and 4 from J; bases not matched to a gene: 5. This CDR3 contains 13 residues. The chain's CDR3 is CASTFTGGTEAFF. The CDR3 region has the DNA TGTGCCAGCACCTTCACAGGGGGCACTGAAGCTTTCTTT.

The chain recombines TRBV10-3 with TRBJ2-3, with 8 bases that match TRBD1. Trimming cost V 6 bases and J 6 bases; bases outside gene matches: 5. Germline CDR1 and CDR2: ENHRY and SYGVKD. The CDR3 consists of 13 residues. CDR3 nucleotides: TGTGCCATCAGGCCGCAGGGGGCGGATACGCAGTATTTT. Amino acid sequence: CAIRPQGADTQYF.

The chain combines TRBV30 with TRBJ2-1; weak D call: TRBD2 (6 bases). This CDR3 spans 14 amino acids. V lost 3 bases and J 2 bases, leaving 11 bases between the germline ends. Germline V CDR1 and CDR2: GTSNPN, SVGIG (reference sequence). This CDR3 is CAWSRGATYNEQFF. CDR3 bases: TGTGCCTGGAGCCGCGGGGCTACCTACAATGAGCAGTTCTTC.

This clone has a handful of counts. J is TRBJ2-1 and V is TRBV25-1, with TRBD1 matching over 10 bases. The V segment lost 6 bases and the J segment 5 bases; nucleotides outside the gene matches: 10. The CDR3 length is 16 residues. Germline values: CDR1 MGHDK, CDR2 SYGVNS. CDR3: CASSNPTGTGDNEQFF. DNA of the CDR3: TGTGCCAGCAGCAATCCAACCGGGACAGGGGACAATGAGCAGTTCTTC.

This clone has just a few counts. The chain is built from TRBV7-3 and TRBJ2-3; D unresolved. The V end was cut by 1 base, the J end by 3 bases, with 8 bases between. CDR1 SGHTA and CDR2 FQGTGA come from the germline V gene. There are 14 residues in the CDR3. CDR3 protein: CASSLIPRTDTQYF. CDR3 nucleotide sequence: TGTGCCAGCAGCTTAATTCCTAGAACAGATACGCAGTATTTT.

The V and J genes are TRBV7-9 and TRBJ2-1; the D is unclear. Germline CDR1 SEHNR, CDR2 FQNEAQ (reference sequence). Trimming took off 3 bases at V and 0 bases at J, with 3 bases between the two ends. The length of the CDR3 is 13 residues. The CDR3 protein is CASSLYSYNEQFF. The CDR3 region has the DNA TGTGCCAGCAGCTTGTACTCCTACAATGAGCAGTTCTTC. Variable domain in full (rest from reference TRBV7-9 and TRBJ2-1): DTGVSQNPRHKITKRGQNVTFRCDPISEHNRLYWYRQTLGQGPEFLTYFQNEAQLEKSRLLSDRFSAERPKGSFSTLEIQRTEQGDSAMYLCASSLYSYNEQFFGPGTRLTVL.

The chain employs TRBV4-3 and TRBJ1-6; no clear D gene. The germline V and J ends were trimmed by 0 bases and 7 bases, with 10 bases remaining between them. The length of the CDR3 is 15 residues. Germline assignment: CDR1 LGHNA and CDR2 YSLEER. The CDR3 DNA is TGCGCCAGCAGCCAAGATAGCCGGTCGAATTCACCCCTCCACTTT. Its protein product is CASSQDSRSNSPLHF.

The chain links TRBV12-3 or TRBV12-4 to TRBJ2-7; D might be TRBD1 (6 bases). The CDR3 has 13 residues. Trimming cost V 5 bases and J 6 bases, with 14 bases left between them. In DNA, the CDR3 is TGTGCCAGCAGTCGTTACGCAGGGGCCGAGCAGTACTTC. Encoded protein: CASSRYAGAEQYF.

The gene calls are TRBV29-1 and TRBJ1-5; D is possibly TRBD1 (6 bases). V lost 3 bases and J lost 6, with 9 bases in between. The CDR3 is made up of 12 amino acids. Germline lookup yields CDR1 SQVTM and CDR2 ANQGSEA. As DNA, the CDR3 is TGCAGCGTTGAGTGGGGGCCTCAGCCCCAGCATTTT. It encodes CSVEWGPQPQHF.